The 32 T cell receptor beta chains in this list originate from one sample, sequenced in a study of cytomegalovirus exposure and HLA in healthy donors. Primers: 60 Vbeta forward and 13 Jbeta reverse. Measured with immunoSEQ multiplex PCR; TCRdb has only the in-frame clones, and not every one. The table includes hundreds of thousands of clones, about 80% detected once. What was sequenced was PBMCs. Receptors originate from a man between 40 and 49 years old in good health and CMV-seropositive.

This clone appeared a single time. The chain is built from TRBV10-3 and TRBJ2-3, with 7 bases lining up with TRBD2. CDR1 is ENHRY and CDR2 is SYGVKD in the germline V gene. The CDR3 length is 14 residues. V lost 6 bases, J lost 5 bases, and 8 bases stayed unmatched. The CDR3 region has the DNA TGTGCCATCAGAGCCGGATTAGCGGGAGATACGCAGTATTTT. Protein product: CAIRAGLAGDTQYF.

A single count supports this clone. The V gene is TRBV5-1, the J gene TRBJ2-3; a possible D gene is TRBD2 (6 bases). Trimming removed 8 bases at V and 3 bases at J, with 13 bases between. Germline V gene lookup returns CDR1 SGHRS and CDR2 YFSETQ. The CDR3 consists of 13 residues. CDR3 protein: CASRELVTDTQYF. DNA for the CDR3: TGCGCCAGTCGGGAGTTGGTAACAGATACGCAGTATTTT.

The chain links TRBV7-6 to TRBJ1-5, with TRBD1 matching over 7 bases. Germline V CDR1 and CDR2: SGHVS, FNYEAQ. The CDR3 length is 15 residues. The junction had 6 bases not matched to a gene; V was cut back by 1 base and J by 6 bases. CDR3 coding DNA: TGTGCCAGCAGCTTAGGAGGGGGCAGGTCTCAGCCCCAGCATTTT. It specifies CASSLGGGRSQPQHF.

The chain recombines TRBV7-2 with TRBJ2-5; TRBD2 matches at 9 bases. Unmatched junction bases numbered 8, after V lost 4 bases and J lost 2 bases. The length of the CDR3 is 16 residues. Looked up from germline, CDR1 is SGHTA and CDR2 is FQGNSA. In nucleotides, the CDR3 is TGTGCCAGCAGCTCGTGGGGCGGGAGGGATCAAGAGACCCAGTACTTC. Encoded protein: CASSSWGGRDQETQYF.

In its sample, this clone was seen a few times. The CDR3 DNA reads TGTGCCAGCAGCCTACCACCGGGAGCCGGGGAGCTGTTTTTT. Its translation is CASSLPPGAGELFF. The chain recombines TRBV2 with TRBJ2-2, with D tentatively TRBD2 (6 bases). Germline loops: CDR1 SNHLY, CDR2 FYNNEI. This CDR3 is built from 14 residues. Trimming removed 6 bases from V and 6 bases from J, with 14 bases in between.

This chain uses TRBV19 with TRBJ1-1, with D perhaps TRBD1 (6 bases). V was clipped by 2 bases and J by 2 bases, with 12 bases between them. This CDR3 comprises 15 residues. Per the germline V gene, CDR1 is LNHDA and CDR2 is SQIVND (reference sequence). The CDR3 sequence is CASSIWGGTNTEAFF. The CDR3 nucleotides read TGTGCCAGTAGTATATGGGGGGGCACTAACACTGAAGCTTTCTTT.

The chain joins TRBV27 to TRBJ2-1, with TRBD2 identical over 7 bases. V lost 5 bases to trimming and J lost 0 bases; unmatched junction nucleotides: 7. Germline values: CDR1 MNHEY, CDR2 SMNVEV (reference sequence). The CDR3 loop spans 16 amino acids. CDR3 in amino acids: CASSVNGGSSYNEQFF. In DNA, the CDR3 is TGTGCCAGCAGTGTAAATGGCGGGAGCTCCTACAATGAGCAGTTCTTC.

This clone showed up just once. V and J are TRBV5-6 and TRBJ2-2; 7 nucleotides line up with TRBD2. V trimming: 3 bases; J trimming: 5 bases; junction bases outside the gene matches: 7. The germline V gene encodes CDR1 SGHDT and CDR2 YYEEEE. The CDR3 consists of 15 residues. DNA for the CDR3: TGTGCCAGCAGCTCCGACGGGGGAGGGACCGGGGAGCTGTTTTTT. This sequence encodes CASSSDGGGTGELFF.

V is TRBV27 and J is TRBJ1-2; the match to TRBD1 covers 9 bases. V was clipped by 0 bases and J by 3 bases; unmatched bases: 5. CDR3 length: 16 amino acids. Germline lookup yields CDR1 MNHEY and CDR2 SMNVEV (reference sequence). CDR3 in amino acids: CASSLSTTGGDYGYTF. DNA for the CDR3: TGTGCCAGCAGTTTATCTACGACAGGGGGTGACTATGGCTACACCTTC.

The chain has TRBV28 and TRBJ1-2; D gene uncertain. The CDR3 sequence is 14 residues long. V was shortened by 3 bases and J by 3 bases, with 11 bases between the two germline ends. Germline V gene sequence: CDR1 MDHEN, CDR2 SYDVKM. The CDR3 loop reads CASSFDPGDYGYTF. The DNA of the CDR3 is TGTGCCAGCAGTTTTGACCCCGGGGACTATGGCTACACCTTC.

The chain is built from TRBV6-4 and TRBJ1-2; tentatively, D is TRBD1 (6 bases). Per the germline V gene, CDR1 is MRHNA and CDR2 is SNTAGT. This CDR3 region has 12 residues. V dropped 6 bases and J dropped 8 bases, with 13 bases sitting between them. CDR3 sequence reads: CASSHQGRGYTF. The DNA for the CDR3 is TGTGCCAGCAGCCACCAGGGGCGCGGCTACACCTTC.

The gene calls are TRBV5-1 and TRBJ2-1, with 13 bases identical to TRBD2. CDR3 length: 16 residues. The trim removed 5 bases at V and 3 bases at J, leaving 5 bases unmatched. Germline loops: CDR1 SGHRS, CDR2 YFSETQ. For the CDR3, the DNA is TGCGCCAGCAGGGAAGGGACTAGCGGGAACTACAATGAGCAGTTCTTC. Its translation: CASREGTSGNYNEQFF.

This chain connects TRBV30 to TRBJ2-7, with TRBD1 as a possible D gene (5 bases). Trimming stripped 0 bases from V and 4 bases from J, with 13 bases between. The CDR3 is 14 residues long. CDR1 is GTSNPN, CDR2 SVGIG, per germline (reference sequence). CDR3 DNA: TGTGCCTGGAGTGTAGGGGATTATGCTTACGAGCAGTACTTC. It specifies CAWSVGDYAYEQYF.

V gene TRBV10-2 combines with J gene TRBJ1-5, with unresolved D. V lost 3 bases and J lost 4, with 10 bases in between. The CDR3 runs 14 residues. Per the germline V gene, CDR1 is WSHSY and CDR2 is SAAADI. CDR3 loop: CASSDLGVNQPQHF. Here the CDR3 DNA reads TGCGCCAGCAGTGACTTGGGAGTAAATCAGCCCCAGCATTTT.

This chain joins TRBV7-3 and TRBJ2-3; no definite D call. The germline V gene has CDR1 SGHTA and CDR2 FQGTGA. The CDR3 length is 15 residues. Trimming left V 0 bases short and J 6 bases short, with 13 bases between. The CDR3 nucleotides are TGTGCCAGCAGCTTAACGACTCTTGAGTCGGATACGCAGTATTTT. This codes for CASSLTTLESDTQYF.

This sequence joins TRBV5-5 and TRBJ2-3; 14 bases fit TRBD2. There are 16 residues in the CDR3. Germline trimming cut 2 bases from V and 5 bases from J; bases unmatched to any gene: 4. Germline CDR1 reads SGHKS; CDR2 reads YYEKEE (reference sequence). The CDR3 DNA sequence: TGTGCCAGCAGCTTTCGACTAGCGGGAGGGAGAGATACGCAGTATTTT. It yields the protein CASSFRLAGGRDTQYF. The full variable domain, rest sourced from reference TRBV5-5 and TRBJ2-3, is DAGVTQSPTHLIKTRGQQVTLRCSPISGHKSVSWYQQVLGQGPQFIFQYYEKEERGRGNFPDRFSARQFPNYSSELNVNALLLGDSALYLCASSFRLAGGRDTQYFGPGTRLTVL.

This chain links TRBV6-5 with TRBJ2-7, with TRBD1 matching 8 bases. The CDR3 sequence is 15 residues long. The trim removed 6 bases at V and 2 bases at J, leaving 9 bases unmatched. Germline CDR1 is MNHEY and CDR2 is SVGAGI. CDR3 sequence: CASSQPRTGTYEQYF. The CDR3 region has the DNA TGTGCCAGCAGCCAGCCACGGACAGGGACCTACGAGCAGTACTTC.

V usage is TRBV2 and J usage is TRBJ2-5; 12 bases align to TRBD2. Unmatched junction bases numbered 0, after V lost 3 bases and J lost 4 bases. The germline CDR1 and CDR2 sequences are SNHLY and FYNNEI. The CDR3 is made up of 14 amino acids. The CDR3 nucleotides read TGTGCCAGCAGTGAGACTAGCGGGAGAGAGACCCAGTACTTC. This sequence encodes CASSETSGRETQYF.

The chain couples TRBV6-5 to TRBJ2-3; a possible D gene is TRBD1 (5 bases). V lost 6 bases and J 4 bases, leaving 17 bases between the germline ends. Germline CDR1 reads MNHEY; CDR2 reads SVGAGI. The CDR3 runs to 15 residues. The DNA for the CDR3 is TGTGCCAGCAGCCCCAGGGTTGTAGGAGCAGATACGCAGTATTTT. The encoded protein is CASSPRVVGADTQYF.

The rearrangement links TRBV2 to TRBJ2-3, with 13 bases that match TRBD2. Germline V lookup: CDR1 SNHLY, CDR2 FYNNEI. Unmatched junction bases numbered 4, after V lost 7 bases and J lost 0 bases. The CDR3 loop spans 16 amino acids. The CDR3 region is CASMETSGGSTDTQYF. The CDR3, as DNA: TGTGCCAGCATGGAGACTAGCGGGGGGAGCACAGATACGCAGTATTTT.

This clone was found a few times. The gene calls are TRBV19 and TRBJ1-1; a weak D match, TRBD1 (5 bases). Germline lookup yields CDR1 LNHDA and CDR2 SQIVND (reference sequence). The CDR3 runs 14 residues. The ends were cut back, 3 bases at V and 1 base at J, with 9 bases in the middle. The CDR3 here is CASSIGGRNTEAFF. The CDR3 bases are TGTGCCAGTAGTATCGGGGGACGGAACACTGAAGCTTTCTTT.

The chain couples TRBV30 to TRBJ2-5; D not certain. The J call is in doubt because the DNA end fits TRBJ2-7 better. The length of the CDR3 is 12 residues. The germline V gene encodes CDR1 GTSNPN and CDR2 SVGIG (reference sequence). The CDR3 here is CAWSVRGYEQYF. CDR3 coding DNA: TGTGCCTGGAGTGTACGTGGTTACGAGCAGTACTTC.

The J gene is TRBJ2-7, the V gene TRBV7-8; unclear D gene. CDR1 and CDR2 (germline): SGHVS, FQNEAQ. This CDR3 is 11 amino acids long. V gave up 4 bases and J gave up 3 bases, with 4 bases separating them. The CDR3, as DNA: TGTGCCAGCAGCTGGGACTACGAGCAGTACGTC. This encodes CASSWDYEQYV.

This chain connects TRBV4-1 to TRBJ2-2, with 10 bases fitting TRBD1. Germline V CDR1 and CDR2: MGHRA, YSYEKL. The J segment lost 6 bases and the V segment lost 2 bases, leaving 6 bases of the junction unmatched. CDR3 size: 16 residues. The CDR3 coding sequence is TGCGCCAGCAGCCAAAAAACCGGGACAGGGGCCGGGGAGCTGTTTTTT. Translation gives CASSQKTGTGAGELFF.

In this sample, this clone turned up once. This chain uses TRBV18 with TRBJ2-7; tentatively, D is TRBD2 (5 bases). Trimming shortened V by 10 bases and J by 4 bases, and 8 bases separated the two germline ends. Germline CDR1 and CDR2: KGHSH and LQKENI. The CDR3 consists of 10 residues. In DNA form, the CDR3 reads TGTGCCAACCCGGGGTACGAGCAGTACTTC. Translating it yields CANPGYEQYF.

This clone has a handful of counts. The CDR3 spells CASRQFEAFF. DNA of the CDR3: TGTGCCAGCAGGCAGTTTGAAGCTTTCTTT. The chain employs TRBV6-6 and TRBJ1-1; D unclear. The CDR3 loop spans 10 amino acids. The germline gives CDR1 MNHNY, CDR2 SVGAGI (reference sequence). The germline V and J ends were trimmed by 6 bases and 7 bases, with 6 bases remaining between them.

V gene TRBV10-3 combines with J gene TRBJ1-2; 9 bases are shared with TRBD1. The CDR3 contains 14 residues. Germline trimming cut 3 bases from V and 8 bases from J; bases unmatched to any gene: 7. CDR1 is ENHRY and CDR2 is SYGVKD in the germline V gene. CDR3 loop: CAISDRTGEGGYTF. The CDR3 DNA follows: TGTGCCATCAGTGACCGGACAGGGGAGGGAGGCTACACCTTC.

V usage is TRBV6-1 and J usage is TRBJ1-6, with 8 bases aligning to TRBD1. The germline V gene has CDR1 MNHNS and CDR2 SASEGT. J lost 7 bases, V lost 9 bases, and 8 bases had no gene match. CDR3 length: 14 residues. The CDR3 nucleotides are TGTGCCAGTCTTATGGGGGACAGGAATTCACCCCTCCACTTT. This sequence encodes CASLMGDRNSPLHF.

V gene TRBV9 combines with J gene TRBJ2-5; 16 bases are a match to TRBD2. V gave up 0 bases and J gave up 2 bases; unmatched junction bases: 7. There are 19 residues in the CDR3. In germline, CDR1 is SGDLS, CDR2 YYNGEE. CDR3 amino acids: CASSVGGTSGRGDQETQYF. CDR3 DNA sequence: TGTGCCAGCAGCGTAGGAGGGACTAGCGGGAGGGGGGATCAAGAGACCCAGTACTTC.

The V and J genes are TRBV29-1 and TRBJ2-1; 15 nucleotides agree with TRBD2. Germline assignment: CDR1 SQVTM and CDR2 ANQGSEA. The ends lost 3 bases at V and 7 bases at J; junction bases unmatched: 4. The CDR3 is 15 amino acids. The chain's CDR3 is CSVEGLAGGVNEQFF. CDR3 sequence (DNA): TGCAGCGTTGAGGGACTAGCGGGAGGCGTAAATGAGCAGTTCTTC.

The CDR3 region is CASSFGSVGGNIQYF. Here the CDR3 DNA reads TGTGCCAGCAGCTTTGGGAGTGTAGGAGGGAACATTCAGTACTTC. V and J are TRBV5-6 and TRBJ2-4; TRBD2 is a possible D gene (6 bases). Trimming took off 2 bases at V and 7 bases at J, with 16 bases between the two ends. Germline values: CDR1 SGHDT, CDR2 YYEEEE. This CDR3 is built from 15 residues.

CDR3 coding DNA: TGTGCCAGCAGTTACTTAGACATTTACACCGGGGAGCTGTTTTTT. Residues: CASSYLDIYTGELFF. The chain has TRBV6-6 and TRBJ2-2; no definite D call. Deletions cut 1 base from V and 3 bases from J, with 9 bases between. Germline-derived CDR1 and CDR2 are MNHNY and SVGAGI (reference sequence). This CDR3 is built from 15 residues.